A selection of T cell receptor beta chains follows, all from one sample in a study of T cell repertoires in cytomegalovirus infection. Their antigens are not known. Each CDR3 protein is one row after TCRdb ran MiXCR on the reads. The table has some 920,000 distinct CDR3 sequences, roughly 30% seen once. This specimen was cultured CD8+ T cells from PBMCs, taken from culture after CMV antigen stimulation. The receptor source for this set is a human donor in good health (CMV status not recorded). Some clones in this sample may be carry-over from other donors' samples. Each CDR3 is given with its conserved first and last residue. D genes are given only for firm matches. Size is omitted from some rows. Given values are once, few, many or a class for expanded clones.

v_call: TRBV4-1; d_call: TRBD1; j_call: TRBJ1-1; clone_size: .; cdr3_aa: CASSLGTGAQAFF; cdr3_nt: TGCGCCAGCAGCCTCGGGACAGGGGCACAAGCTTTCTTT
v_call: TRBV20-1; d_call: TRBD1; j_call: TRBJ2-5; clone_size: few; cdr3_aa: CSAREPRGSQETQYF; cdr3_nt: TGCAGTGCTAGAGAACCCAGGGGGTCACAAGAGACCCAGTACTTC
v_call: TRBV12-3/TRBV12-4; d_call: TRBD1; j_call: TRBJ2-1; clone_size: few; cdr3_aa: CASRQGINEQFF; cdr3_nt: TGTGCCAGCAGACAGGGGATCAATGAGCAGTTCTTC
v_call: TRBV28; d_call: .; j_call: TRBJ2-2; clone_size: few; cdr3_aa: CASTPGPYTGELFF; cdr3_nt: TGTGCCAGCACCCCCGGCCCGTACACCGGGGAGCTGTTTTTT
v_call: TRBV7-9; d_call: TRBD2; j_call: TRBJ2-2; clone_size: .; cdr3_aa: CASSLGPPLLAGGLTGELFF; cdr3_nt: TGTGCCAGCAGCTTAGGCCCCCCTCTACTAGCGGGGGGGCTCACCGGGGAGCTGTTTTTT
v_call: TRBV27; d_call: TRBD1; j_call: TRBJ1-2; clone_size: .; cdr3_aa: CASSFAGQGSHPYGYTF; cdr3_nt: TGTGCCAGCAGTTTTGCGGGACAGGGCTCCCACCCCTATGGCTACACCTTC
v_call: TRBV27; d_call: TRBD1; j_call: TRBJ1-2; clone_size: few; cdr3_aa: CASSSITGQGVDYGYTF; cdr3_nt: TGTGCCAGCAGTTCCATCACGGGACAGGGAGTCGACTATGGCTACACCTTC
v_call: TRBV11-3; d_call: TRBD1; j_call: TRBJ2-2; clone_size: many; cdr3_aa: CASSTHQGAGELFF; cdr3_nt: TGTGCCAGCAGCACCCATCAGGGGGCCGGGGAGCTGTTTTTT
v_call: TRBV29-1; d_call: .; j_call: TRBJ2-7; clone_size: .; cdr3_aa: CSVEGGLTYEQYF; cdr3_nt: TGCAGCGTTGAAGGGGGCCTTACCTACGAGCAGTACTTC
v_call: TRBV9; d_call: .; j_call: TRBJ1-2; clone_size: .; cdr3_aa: CASSVGDGPNYGYTF; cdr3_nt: TGTGCCAGCAGCGTAGGGGATGGACCTAACTATGGCTACACCTTC
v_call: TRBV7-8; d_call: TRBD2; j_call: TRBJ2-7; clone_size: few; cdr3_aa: CASSNLAGGSSYEQYF; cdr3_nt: TGTGCCAGCAGCAACTTAGCGGGGGGGAGCTCCTACGAGCAGTACTTC
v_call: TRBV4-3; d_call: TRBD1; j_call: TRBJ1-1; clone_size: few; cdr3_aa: CASSQKTGYKSEAFF; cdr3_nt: TGCGCCAGCAGCCAGAAGACAGGGTATAAGTCTGAAGCTTTCTTT
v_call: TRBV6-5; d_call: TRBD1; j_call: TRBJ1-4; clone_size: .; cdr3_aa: CASSYRQGGSEKLFF; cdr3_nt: TGTGCCAGCAGTTACAGGCAGGGGGGTAGTGAAAAACTGTTTTTT
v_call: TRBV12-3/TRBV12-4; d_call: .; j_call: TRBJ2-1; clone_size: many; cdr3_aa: CASSSEGGNEQFF; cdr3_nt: TGTGCCAGCAGTTCCGAGGGCGGTAATGAGCAGTTCTTC
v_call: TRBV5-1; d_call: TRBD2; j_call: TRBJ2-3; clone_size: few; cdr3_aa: CASLGRGGRSDTQYF; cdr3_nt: TGCGCCAGCCTTGGGCGGGGGGGCCGATCGGATACGCAGTATTTT
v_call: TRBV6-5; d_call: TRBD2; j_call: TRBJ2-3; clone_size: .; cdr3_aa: CASSGILAGGGDTQYF; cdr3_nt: TGTGCCAGCAGTGGCATACTAGCGGGGGGTGGAGATACGCAGTATTTT
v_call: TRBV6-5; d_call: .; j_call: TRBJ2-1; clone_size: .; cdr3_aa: CVSSYGTYNEQFF; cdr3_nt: TGTGTCAGCAGTTACGGGACATACAATGAGCAGTTCTTC
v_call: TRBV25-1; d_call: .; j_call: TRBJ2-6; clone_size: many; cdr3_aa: CASSEGGANVLTF; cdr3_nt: TGTGCCAGCAGCGAAGGTGGGGCCAACGTCCTGACTTTC
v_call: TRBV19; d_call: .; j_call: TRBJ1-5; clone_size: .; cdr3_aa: CASKEKPREYQPQHF; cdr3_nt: TGTGCCAGTAAGGAGAAACCCAGGGAATATCAGCCCCAGCATTTT
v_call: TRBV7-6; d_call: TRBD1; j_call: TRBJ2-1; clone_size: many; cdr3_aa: CASSFSGTGDVNEQFF; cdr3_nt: TGTGCCAGCAGCTTTTCTGGGACAGGGGATGTTAATGAGCAGTTCTTC
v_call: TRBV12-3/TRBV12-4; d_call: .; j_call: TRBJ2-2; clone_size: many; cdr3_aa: CASSVTRDTGELFF; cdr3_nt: TGTGCCAGCAGTGTCACTCGAGACACCGGGGAGCTGTTTTTT
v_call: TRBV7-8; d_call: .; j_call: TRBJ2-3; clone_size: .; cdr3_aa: CASSLEATALVDTQYF; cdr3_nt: TGTGCCAGCAGCTTAGAAGCGACAGCGTTAGTAGATACGCAGTATTTT
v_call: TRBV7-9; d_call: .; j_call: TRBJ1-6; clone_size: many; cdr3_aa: CASSAGFPSYNSPLHF; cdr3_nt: TGTGCCAGCAGCGCAGGGTTTCCTTCCTATAATTCACCCCTCCACTTT
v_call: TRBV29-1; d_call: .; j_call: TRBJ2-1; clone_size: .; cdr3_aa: CSVERGGNEQFF; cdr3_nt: TGCAGCGTTGAAAGGGGGGGAAATGAGCAGTTCTTC
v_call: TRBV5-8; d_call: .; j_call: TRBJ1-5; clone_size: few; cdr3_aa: CASRYGRVNQPQHF; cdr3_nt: TGTGCCAGCAGGTACGGACGGGTCAATCAGCCCCAGCATTTT
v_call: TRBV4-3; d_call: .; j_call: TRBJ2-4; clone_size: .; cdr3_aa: CASSQVRWAVAKNIQYF; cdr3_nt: TGCGCCAGCAGCCAAGTCCGTTGGGCGGTAGCCAAAAACATTCAGTACTTC
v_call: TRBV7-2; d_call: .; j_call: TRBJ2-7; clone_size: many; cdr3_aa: CASSSRGLEISYEQYF; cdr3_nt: TGTGCCAGCAGCTCTAGAGGTCTGGAAATCTCCTACGAGCAGTACTTC
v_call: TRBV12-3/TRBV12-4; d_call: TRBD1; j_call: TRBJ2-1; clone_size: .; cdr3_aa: CASSPIRDRAYNEQFF; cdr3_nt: TGTGCCAGCAGTCCAATAAGGGACAGGGCCTACAATGAGCAGTTCTTC
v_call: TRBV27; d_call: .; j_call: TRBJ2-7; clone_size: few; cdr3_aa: CASSTSGIYEQYF; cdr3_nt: TGTGCCAGCAGTACCTCAGGGATCTACGAGCAGTACTTC
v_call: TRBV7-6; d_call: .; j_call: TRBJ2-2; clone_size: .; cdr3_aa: CASSSATGELFF; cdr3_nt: TGTGCCAGCAGCTCCGCTACCGGGGAGCTGTTTTTT
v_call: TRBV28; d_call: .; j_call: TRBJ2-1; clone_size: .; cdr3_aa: CASTLEGGNEQFF; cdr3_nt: TGTGCCAGCACGCTGGAAGGGGGAAATGAGCAGTTCTTC
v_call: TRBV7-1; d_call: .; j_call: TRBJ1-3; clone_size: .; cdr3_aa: CASYQGALRSGNTIYF; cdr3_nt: TGTGCCAGCTACCAGGGAGCACTACGCTCTGGAAACACCATATATTTT
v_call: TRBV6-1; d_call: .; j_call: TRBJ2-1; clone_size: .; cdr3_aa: CASSQALRSEQFF; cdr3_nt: TGTGCCAGCAGCCAGGCTCTCCGGAGTGAGCAGTTCTTC
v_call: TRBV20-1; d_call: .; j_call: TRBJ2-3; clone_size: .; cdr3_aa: CSARDSAGPQIHTDTQYF; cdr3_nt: TGCAGTGCTAGAGATTCGGCGGGCCCCCAAATACATACAGATACGCAGTATTTT
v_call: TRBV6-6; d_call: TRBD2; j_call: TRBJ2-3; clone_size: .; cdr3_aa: CPCSVSLAGGPDTQYF; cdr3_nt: TGTCCCTGCAGCGTCTCGCTGGCGGGGGGGCCAGATACGCAGTATTTT
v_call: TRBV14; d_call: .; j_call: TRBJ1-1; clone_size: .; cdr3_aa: CASSQEDVETEAFF; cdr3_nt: TGTGCCAGCAGCCAAGAGGATGTAGAGACTGAAGCTTTCTTT
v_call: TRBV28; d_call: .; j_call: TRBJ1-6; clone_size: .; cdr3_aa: CASNEQRSSYNSPLHF; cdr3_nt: TGTGCCAGCAACGAACAGCGAAGCTCCTATAATTCACCCCTCCACTTT
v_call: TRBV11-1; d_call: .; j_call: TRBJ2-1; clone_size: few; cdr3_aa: CASSPHDIAVKFGQFF; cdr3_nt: TGTGCCAGCAGCCCTCATGACATAGCGGTCAAATTTGGGCAGTTCTTC
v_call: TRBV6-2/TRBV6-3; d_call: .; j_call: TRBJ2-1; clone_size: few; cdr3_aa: CASSYGAALFF; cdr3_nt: TGTGCCAGCAGTTACGGGGCAGCCCTGTTCTTC
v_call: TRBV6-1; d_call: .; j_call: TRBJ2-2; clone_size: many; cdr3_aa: CAITPVLTGELFF; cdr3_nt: TGTGCCATCACACCGGTTTTAACCGGGGAGCTGTTTTTT
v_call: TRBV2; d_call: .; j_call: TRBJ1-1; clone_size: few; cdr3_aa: CASSEWLGGATEAFF; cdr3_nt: TGTGCCAGCAGTGAATGGCTTGGGGGGGCGACTGAAGCTTTCTTT
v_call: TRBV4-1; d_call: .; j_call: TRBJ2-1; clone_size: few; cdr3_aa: CASSPITYNEQFF; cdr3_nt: TGCGCCAGCAGCCCGATTACCTACAATGAGCAGTTCTTC
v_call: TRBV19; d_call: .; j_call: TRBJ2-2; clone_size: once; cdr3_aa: CASIDDSNTGELFF; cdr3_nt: TGTGCCAGTATCGACGACTCGAACACCGGGGAGCTGTTTTTT
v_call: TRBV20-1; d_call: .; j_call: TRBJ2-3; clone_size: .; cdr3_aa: CSARALTSGGRPQPTDTQYF; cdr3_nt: TGCAGTGCTAGAGCCCTGACTAGTGGGGGCCGTCCTCAGCCCACAGATACGCAGTATTTT
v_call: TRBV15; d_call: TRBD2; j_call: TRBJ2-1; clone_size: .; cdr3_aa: CATSRERRGGNEQFF; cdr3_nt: TGTGCCACCAGCAGAGAGAGGCGGGGGGGCAATGAGCAGTTCTTC
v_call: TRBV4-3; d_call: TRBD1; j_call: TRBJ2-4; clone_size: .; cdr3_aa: CASSLGQGARVDKNIQYF; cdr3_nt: TGCGCCAGCAGCCTGGGACAGGGGGCCCGAGTGGACAAAAACATTCAGTACTTC
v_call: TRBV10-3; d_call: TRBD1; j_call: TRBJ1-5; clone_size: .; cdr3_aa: CAISESKQGGNQPQHF; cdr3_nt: TGTGCCATCAGTGAGTCGAAACAGGGGGGCAATCAGCCCCAGCATTTT
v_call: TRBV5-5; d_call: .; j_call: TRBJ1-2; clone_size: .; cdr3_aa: CASSHREGLGGGYTF; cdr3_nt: TGTGCCAGCAGCCACCGTGAGGGTTTGGGAGGCGGCTACACCTTC
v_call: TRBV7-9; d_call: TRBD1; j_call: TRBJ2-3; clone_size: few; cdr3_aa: CASSLVAWGTGRTDTQYF; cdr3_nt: TGTGCCAGCAGCTTAGTTGCCTGGGGGACAGGGAGAACAGATACGCAGTATTTT
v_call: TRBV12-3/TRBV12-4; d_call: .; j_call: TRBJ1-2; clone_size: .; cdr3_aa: CASSGTVSYGYTF; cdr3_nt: TGTGCCAGCAGCGGGACGGTATCATATGGCTACACCTTC
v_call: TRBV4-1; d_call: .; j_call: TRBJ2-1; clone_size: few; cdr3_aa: CASSRDLVSEQFF; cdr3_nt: TGCGCCAGCAGCCGCGACTTAGTTAGTGAGCAGTTCTTC
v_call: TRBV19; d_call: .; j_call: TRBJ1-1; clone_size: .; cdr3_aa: CASSSPLSSMNTEAFF; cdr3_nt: TGTGCCAGTAGTTCCCCTCTCTCCAGTATGAACACTGAAGCTTTCTTT
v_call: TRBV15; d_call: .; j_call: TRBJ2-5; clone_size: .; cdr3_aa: CATSRDKGTGQTQYF; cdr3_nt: TGTGCCACCAGCAGAGATAAGGGAACCGGCCAGACCCAGTACTTC
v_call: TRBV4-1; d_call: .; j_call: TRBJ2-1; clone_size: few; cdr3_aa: CASSPWAGENNEQFF; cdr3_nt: TGCGCCAGCAGCCCCTGGGCAGGGGAAAACAATGAGCAGTTCTTC
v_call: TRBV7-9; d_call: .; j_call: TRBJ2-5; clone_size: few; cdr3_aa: CASSLWRQETQYF; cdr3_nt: TGTGCCAGCAGCTTATGGAGGCAGGAGACCCAGTACTTC
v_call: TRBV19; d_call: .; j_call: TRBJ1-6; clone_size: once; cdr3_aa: CASTDHPVSYNSPLHF; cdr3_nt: TGTGCCAGTACCGACCACCCGGTTTCCTATAATTCACCCCTCCACTTT
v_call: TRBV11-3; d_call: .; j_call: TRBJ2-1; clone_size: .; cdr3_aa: CASSPTKYNEQFF; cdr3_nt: TGTGCCAGCAGCCCCACTAAGTACAATGAGCAGTTCTTC
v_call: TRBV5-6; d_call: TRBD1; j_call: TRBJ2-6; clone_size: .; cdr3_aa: CASSLISGTGPSGANVLTF; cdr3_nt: TGTGCCAGCAGCTTGATCTCCGGGACAGGCCCCTCTGGGGCCAACGTCCTGACTTTC
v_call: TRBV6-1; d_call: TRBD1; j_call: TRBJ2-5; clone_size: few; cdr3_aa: CASSEFGTGQETQYF; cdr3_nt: TGTGCCAGCAGTGAATTTGGGACAGGCCAAGAGACCCAGTACTTC